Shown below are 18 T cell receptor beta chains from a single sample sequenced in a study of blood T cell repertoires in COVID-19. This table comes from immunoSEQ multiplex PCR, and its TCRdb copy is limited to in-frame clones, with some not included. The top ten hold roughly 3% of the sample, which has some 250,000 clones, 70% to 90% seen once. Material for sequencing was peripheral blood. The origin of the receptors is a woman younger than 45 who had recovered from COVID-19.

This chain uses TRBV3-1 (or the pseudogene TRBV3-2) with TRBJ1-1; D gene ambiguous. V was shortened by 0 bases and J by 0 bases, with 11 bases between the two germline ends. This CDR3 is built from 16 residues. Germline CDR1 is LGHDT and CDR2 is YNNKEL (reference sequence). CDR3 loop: CASSQDLAAVNTEAFF. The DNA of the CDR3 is TGTGCCAGCAGCCAAGATTTGGCGGCAGTGAACACTGAAGCTTTCTTT.

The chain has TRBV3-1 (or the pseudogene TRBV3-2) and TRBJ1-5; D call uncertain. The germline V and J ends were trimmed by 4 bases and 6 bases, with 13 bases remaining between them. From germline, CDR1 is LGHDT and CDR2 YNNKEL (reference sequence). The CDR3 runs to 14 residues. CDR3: CASSPDTTAQPQHF. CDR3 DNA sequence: TGTGCCAGCAGCCCAGACACTACCGCTCAGCCCCAGCATTTT.

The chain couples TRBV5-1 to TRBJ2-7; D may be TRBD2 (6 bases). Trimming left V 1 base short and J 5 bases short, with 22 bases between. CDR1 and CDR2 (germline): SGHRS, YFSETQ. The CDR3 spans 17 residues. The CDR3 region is CASSLIGGEVAGNEQYF. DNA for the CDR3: TGCGCCAGCAGCTTGATTGGCGGGGAGGTCGCCGGGAACGAGCAGTACTTC.

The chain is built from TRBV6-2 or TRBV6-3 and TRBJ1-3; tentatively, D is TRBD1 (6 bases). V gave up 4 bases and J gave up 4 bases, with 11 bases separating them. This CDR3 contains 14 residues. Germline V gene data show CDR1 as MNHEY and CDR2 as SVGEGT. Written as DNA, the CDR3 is TGTGCCAGCAGTTCTACAGGGTCCGGAAACACCATATATTTT. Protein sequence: CASSSTGSGNTIYF.

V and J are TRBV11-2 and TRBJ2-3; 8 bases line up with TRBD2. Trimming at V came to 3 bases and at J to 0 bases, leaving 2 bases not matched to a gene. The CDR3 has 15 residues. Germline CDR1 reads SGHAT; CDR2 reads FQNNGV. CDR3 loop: CASSFRLASTDTQYF. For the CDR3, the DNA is TGTGCCAGCAGCTTCCGACTAGCGAGCACAGATACGCAGTATTTT.

CDR3 bases: TGTGCCTGGAGTGGCGGGGCGGTCACCGGGGAGCTGTTTTTT. Its translation is CAWSGGAVTGELFF. This chain joins TRBV30 and TRBJ2-2, with D possibly matching TRBD2 (6 bases). The CDR3 has 14 amino acids. With 1 base removed from V and 4 bases from J, the gap between germline ends came to 10 bases. CDR1 GTSNPN and CDR2 SVGIG come from the germline V gene (reference sequence).

The CDR3 loop reads CASSPSWGGLSYEQYF. For the CDR3, the DNA is TGTGCCAGCAGCCCGTCGTGGGGGGGTCTTTCCTACGAGCAGTACTTC. The chain couples TRBV7-9 to TRBJ2-7, with TRBD2 identical over 7 bases. Trimming at V came to 5 bases and at J to 1 base, leaving 11 bases not matched to a gene. The germline V gene encodes CDR1 SEHNR and CDR2 FQNEAQ (reference sequence). CDR3 length: 16 residues.

CDR3 amino acids: CASSLARERISTDTQYF. The CDR3 coding sequence is TGTGCCAGCAGCTTGGCCCGGGAGCGCATTAGCACAGATACGCAGTATTTT. The chain combines TRBV5-5 with TRBJ2-3, with D perhaps matching TRBD2 (6 bases). V was cut by 0 bases and J by 0 bases, with 14 bases left in between. The germline CDR1 and CDR2 sequences are SGHKS and YYEKEE (reference sequence). This CDR3 is built from 17 residues.

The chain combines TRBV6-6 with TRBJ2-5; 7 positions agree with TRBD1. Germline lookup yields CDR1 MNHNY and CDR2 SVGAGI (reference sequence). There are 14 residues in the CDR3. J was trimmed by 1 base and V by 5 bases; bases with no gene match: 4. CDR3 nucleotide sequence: TGTGCCAGCAGTCGAGACAGGGCCCAAGAGACCCAGTACTTC. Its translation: CASSRDRAQETQYF.

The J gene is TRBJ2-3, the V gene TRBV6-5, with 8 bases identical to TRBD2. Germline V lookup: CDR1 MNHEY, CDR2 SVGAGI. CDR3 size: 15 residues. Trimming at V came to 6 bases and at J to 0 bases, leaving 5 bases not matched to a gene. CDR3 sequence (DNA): TGTGCCAGCAGCATACTAGCGGAGAGCACAGATACGCAGTATTTT. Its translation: CASSILAESTDTQYF.

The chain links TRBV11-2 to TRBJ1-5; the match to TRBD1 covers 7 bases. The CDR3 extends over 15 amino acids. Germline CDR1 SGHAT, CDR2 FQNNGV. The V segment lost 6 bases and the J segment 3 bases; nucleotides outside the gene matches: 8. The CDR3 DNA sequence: TGTGCCAGCAGGGGGGACAGCGGTGTCAATCAGCCCCAGCATTTT. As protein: CASRGDSGVNQPQHF.

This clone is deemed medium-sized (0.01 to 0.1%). Here the CDR3 reads CASTPMRTEAFF. In DNA form, the CDR3 reads TGTGCCAGCACCCCGATGCGGACTGAAGCTTTCTTT. The chain recombines TRBV7-9 with TRBJ1-1; D unresolved. The CDR3 consists of 12 residues. Germline V gene lookup returns CDR1 SEHNR and CDR2 FQNEAQ (reference sequence). V lost 7 bases, J lost 5 bases, and 11 bases lay in between.

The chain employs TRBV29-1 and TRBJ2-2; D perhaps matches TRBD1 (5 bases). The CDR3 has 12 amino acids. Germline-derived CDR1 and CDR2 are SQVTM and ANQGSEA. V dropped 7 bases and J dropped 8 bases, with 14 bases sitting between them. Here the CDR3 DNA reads TGCAGCGCCCGGAAGGGGCTTGGGGAGCTGTTTTTT. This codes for CSARKGLGELFF.

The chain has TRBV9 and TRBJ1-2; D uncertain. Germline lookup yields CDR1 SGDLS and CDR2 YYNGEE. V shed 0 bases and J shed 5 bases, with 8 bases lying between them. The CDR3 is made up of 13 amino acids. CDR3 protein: CASSVVGRYGYTF. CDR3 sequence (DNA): TGTGCCAGCAGCGTAGTCGGTAGATATGGCTACACCTTC.

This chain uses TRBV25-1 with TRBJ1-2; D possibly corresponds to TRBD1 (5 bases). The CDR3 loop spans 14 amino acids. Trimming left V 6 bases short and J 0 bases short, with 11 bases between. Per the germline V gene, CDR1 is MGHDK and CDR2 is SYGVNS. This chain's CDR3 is CASRAGGANYGYTF. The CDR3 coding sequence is TGTGCCAGCAGGGCCGGGGGGGCTAACTATGGCTACACCTTC.

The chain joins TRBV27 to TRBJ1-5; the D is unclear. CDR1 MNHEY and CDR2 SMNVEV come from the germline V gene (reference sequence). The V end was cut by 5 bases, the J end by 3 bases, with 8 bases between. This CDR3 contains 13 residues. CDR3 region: CASSRRINQPQHF. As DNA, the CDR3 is TGTGCCAGCAGTCGGCGGATCAATCAGCCCCAGCATTTT.

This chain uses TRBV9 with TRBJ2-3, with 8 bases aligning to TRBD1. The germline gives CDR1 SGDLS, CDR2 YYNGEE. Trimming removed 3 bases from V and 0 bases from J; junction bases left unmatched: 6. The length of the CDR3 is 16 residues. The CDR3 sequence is CASSAGQVGSTDTQYF. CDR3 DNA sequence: TGTGCCAGCAGCGCGGGACAGGTAGGAAGCACAGATACGCAGTATTTT. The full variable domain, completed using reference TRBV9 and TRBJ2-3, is DSGVTQTPKHLITATGQRVTLRCSPRSGDLSVYWYQQSLDQGLQFLIQYYNGEERAKGNILERFSAQQFPDLHSELNLSSLELGDSALYFCASSAGQVGSTDTQYFGPGTRLTVL.

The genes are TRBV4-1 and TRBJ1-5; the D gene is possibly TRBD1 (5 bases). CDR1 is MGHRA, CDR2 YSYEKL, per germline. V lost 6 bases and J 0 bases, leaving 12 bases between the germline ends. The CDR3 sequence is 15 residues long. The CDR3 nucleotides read TGCGCCAGCAGTCTCACAGGAAATAGCAATCAGCCCCAGCATTTT. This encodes CASSLTGNSNQPQHF.